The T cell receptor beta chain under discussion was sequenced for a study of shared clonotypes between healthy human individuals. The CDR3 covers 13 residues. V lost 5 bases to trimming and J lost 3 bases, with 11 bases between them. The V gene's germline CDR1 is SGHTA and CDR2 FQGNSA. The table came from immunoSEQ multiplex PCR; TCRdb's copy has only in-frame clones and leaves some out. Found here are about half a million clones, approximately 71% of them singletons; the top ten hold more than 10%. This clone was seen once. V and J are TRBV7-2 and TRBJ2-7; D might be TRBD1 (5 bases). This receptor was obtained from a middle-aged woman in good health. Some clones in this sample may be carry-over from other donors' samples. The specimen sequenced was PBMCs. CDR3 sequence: CASSTQGIYEQYF. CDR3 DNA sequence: TGTGCCAGCAGCACCCAGGGAATCTACGAGCAGTACTTC.